Described below is a single T cell receptor beta chain sequence and its context. This table comes from immunoSEQ multiplex PCR, and its TCRdb copy is limited to in-frame clones, with some not included. There are 150,000 to 200,000 clones in the sample; 70% to 90% occur only once, and roughly 2.9% lies in the top ten. The entry originates in a study of blood T cell repertoires in COVID-19. Overall study: The analysed material was cDNA or gDNA that came from T cells, B-cell-depleted T cells, or PBMCs.

The trim removed 4 bases at V and 2 bases at J, leaving 14 bases unmatched. In germline, CDR1 is SEHNR, CDR2 FQNEAQ (reference sequence). This CDR3 has 18 amino acids. The clonotype was recovered from a woman in her 30s with active or convalescent COVID-19. The chain has TRBV7-9 and TRBJ2-3; TRBD2 agrees at 8 bases. The sample comprised peripheral blood. CDR3 region: CASSSPLWRGVYTDTQYF. The CDR3 coding sequence is TGTGCCAGCAGCTCACCTCTCTGGCGGGGGGTTTACACAGATACGCAGTATTTT.